This is a list of T cell receptor beta chains from one sample in a study of tumor-infiltrating lymphocytes in localized non-small cell lung cancer. Clones were sequenced by immunoSEQ multiplex PCR, and TCRdb holds only the in-frame ones, with some missing. The sample shows tens of thousands of clones, roughly 88% of them seen only once. The source material was lung tumor tissue. The receptors shown here come from a human donor with non-small cell lung cancer. CDR3s include the opening cysteine and the closing phenylalanine or tryptophan. The D gene is left open where the match is weak. Only part of the rows carry a size: once, few, many, or a class if the clone is expanded.

v_call	j_call	clone_size	d_call	cdr3_nt	cdr3_aa
TRBV7-3	TRBJ2-3	NA	TRBD2	TGTGCCAGCTCTGGAGCGGGGGGGACAGATACGCAGTATTTT	CASSGAGGTDTQYF
TRBV29-1	TRBJ2-3	NA	NA	TGCAGCGTTGACTCCCTCCTAGTTATGACAGATACGCAGTATTTT	CSVDSLLVMTDTQYF
TRBV2	TRBJ1-2	NA	NA	TGTGCCAGCAGTGAAGGGGGGGGATTTAACTATGGCTACACCTTC	CASSEGGGFNYGYTF
TRBV2	TRBJ1-5	once	NA	TGTGCCAGCAGTGAAGCGCGGGTCCAGCCCCAGCATTTT	CASSEARVQPQHF
TRBV18	TRBJ2-1	NA	NA	TGTGCCAGCTCAGCCATCAGGGGCTCCTACAATGAGCAGTTCTTC	CASSAIRGSYNEQFF
TRBV10-3	TRBJ2-5	NA	NA	TGTGCCATCAGCAGACAGTTTGATGCCCAAGAGACCCAGTACTTC	CAISRQFDAQETQYF
TRBV19	TRBJ1-3	once	NA	TGTGCCAGTAGTCCCCAATCAGTCTCTGGAAACACCATATATTTT	CASSPQSVSGNTIYF
TRBV10-3	TRBJ1-2	NA	NA	TGTGCCATCAGTGACAACAGGGATAAGGATGGCTACACCTTC	CAISDNRDKDGYTF
TRBV2	TRBJ1-5	NA	NA	TGTGCCAGCGAGTGGACCCAGACCGGGCAGCCCCAGCATTTT	CASEWTQTGQPQHF
TRBV6-5	TRBJ2-3	once	NA	TGTGCCAGCAGTTACTCCACAGTCACAGATACGCAGTATTTT	CASSYSTVTDTQYF
TRBV20-1	TRBJ2-2	NA	NA	TGCAGTGCTAGAGATACCGGGGAGCTGTTTTTT	CSARDTGELFF
TRBV9	TRBJ1-1	NA	NA	TGTGCCAGCAGCGCGACCGGGACTTACACTGAAGCTTTCTTT	CASSATGTYTEAFF
TRBV6-4	TRBJ2-7	NA	TRBD1	TGTGCCAGCGGGGCGGACAGGGAGGTCAACGAGCAGTACTTC	CASGADREVNEQYF
TRBV15	TRBJ2-1	NA	TRBD2	TGTGCCACCAGCAGAGTACTAGCGGGGTTCTACAATGAGCAGTTCTTC	CATSRVLAGFYNEQFF
TRBV30	TRBJ1-1	NA	NA	TGTGCCTGGAGTGTACTTCCAGGCGGCACTGAAGCTTTCTTT	CAWSVLPGGTEAFF
TRBV7-2	TRBJ2-2	NA	NA	TGTGCCAGCAGGTCCCACACGAACACCGGGGAGCTGTTTTTT	CASRSHTNTGELFF
TRBV5-6	TRBJ2-1	NA	TRBD1	TGTGCCAGCAGCTTGTGGGGACAGGGTTCCTACAATGAGCAGTTCTTC	CASSLWGQGSYNEQFF
TRBV4-3	TRBJ1-2	NA	NA	TGCGCCAGCAGCCAAGTCCGGGGGCGCAACTATGGCTACACCTTC	CASSQVRGRNYGYTF
TRBV7-9	TRBJ2-7	NA	NA	TGTGCCAGCAGTGGGGGCGGCAGGGACCTACGTGGGCAGTACTTC	CASSGGGRDLRGQYF
TRBV29-1	TRBJ2-4	NA	TRBD1	TGCAGCGTCGCATTACAGGGGGCCAAAAACATTCAGTACTTC	CSVALQGAKNIQYF
TRBV7-9	TRBJ2-2	NA	TRBD2	TGTGCCAGCAGCTTATTCGGGACTAGCGTAACGAACACCGGGGAGCTGTTTTTT	CASSLFGTSVTNTGELFF
TRBV6-5	TRBJ1-3	NA	NA	TGTGCCAGCAGTTACCAGGGTGGCCTCTCTGGAAACACCATATATTTT	CASSYQGGLSGNTIYF
TRBV7-2	TRBJ1-5	NA	TRBD1	TGTGCCAGCAGCATGCGACAGGGGGGTCAGCCCCAGCATTTT	CASSMRQGGQPQHF
TRBV6-5	TRBJ1-1	NA	TRBD1	TGTGCCAGCAGTCCGTACCGGGACAGTGAAGCTTTCTTT	CASSPYRDSEAFF
TRBV7-2	TRBJ2-7	once	TRBD2	TGTGCCAGCAGCTTAACCCCGGGGAGGGGATACGAGCAGTACTTC	CASSLTPGRGYEQYF
TRBV7-9	TRBJ1-5	NA	NA	TGTGCCAGCAGCTTAGAAGGGGAAAGGGGAAGCAATCAGCCCCAGCATTTT	CASSLEGERGSNQPQHF
TRBV5-5	TRBJ1-1	NA	NA	TGTGCCAGCAGCTTCCCACGGGGAGCGACTGAAGCTTTCTTT	CASSFPRGATEAFF
TRBV21-1	TRBJ1-5	once	NA	TGTGCCAGCAGCAAACTCACCACTTTGGGACAGAACCTTAGCAATCAGCCCCAGCATTTT	CASSKLTTLGQNLSNQPQHF
TRBV6-6	TRBJ2-7	NA	TRBD1	TGTGCCAGCCGAGAAACGGGACAGGGCTCCTACGAGCAGTACTTC	CASRETGQGSYEQYF
TRBV19	TRBJ1-4	NA	TRBD1	TGTGCCACGAACAGGGGTTCAGCAACTAATGAAAAACTGTTTTTT	CATNRGSATNEKLFF
TRBV5-1	TRBJ2-5	NA	TRBD1	TGCGCCAGCAGCTTGGAGACAGGGGGCCACCAAGAGACCCAGTACTTC	CASSLETGGHQETQYF
TRBV9	TRBJ2-3	few	NA	TGTGCCAGCAGCGTAGTGGGGGGGCTGGGCACAGATACGCAGTATTTT	CASSVVGGLGTDTQYF
TRBV18	TRBJ2-7	NA	NA	TGTGCCAGCTCACCAAACTCCTACGAGCAGTACTTC	CASSPNSYEQYF